This passage covers 5 T cell receptor beta chains from one sample sequenced in a study of technical replicates of blood from a handful of donors. Data came from immunoSEQ multiplex PCR; TCRdb stores just in-frame clones and leaves some out. The sample lists 75,000 to 95,000 clones; about 89% were seen once. Sequenced: T cells isolated from PBMCs. The receptors were gathered from a human donor in good health.

The rearrangement links TRBV4-3 to TRBJ2-7; 9 bases map to TRBD2. CDR1 and CDR2 from the germline V gene are LGHNA and YSLEER. The CDR3 sequence is 14 residues long. The junction had 5 bases not matched to a gene; V was cut back by 3 bases and J by 5 bases. The chain's CDR3 is CASSHGLANNEQYF. As DNA, the CDR3 is TGCGCCAGCAGCCACGGACTAGCGAACAACGAGCAGTACTTC.

The V and J genes are TRBV6-1 and TRBJ2-1, with TRBD2 matching 11 bases. The CDR3 is 15 residues long. Looked up from germline, CDR1 is MNHNS and CDR2 is SASEGT. After removal of 6 bases from V and 5 bases from J, the junction contained 6 bases not matched to a gene. CDR3 loop: CASSQTSGRDNEQFF. The DNA of the CDR3 is TGTGCCAGCAGCCAAACTAGCGGGAGAGACAATGAGCAGTTCTTC.

The CDR3 here is CASSYWGDDTEAFF. The CDR3 DNA sequence: TGTGCCAGCAGTTACTGGGGCGATGACACTGAAGCTTTCTTT. The J gene is TRBJ1-1, the V gene TRBV6-5; D is perhaps TRBD1 (5 bases). Germline V gene sequence: CDR1 MNHEY, CDR2 SVGAGI. Trimming took 1 base from V and 3 from J, leaving 9 bases between them. The CDR3 covers 14 residues.

This clone appeared a single time. The V call is TRBV11-3, the J call TRBJ1-2; possibly TRBD1 for D (5 bases). From germline, CDR1 is SGHNT and CDR2 YENEEA. This CDR3 contains 13 residues. V was clipped by 6 bases and J by 5 bases, with 13 bases between them. The CDR3 sequence is CASRAPGTYGYTF. In nucleotides, the CDR3 is TGTGCCAGCAGGGCCCCCGGGACTTATGGCTACACCTTC.

The V gene is TRBV28, the J gene TRBJ1-5; 7 positions agree with TRBD1. The ends lost 8 bases at V and 6 bases at J; junction bases unmatched: 7. CDR3 length: 13 amino acids. Germline values: CDR1 MDHEN, CDR2 SYDVKM. CDR3 DNA sequence: TGTGCCAGCCTTAACAGGGGTATTCAGCCCCAGCATTTT. Protein product: CASLNRGIQPQHF.